This T cell receptor beta chain is drawn from a study of T-cell memory formation after mild COVID-19. The study, taken as a whole, reports: Memory from before infection featured some responding clones, which suggests cross-reactive memory joined. CD4+ contracting clones were found mainly in CM and EM, and CD8+ ones in EMRA. A balance of CD4 and CD8 characterized clones contracting day 15 to 85, whereas later expanders leaned CD4+.

Using constant-segment primers, 5'RACE produced TCR alpha and TCR beta cDNA libraries carrying sample barcodes and UMIs. Using its own MiXCR run on the 5' RACE reads, TCRdb lists one record per CDR3 protein. In the table there are under 450,000 distinct CDR3 sequences, approximately 14% of which are singletons. The CDR3 extends over 13 amino acids. After removal of 5 bases from V and 7 bases from J, the junction contained 6 bases not matched to a gene. This clonotype was seen only a few times. Its antigen is still unknown. Sequenced: PBMCs or a T cell subset sorted from them (not recorded which). This sequence joins TRBV12-3 or TRBV12-4 and TRBJ2-5; 8 nucleotides match TRBD2. This clonotype originated in a man aged 18 to 29 who had mild COVID-19 (a few samples of this study predate the infection). Cell type and time point are not known. In DNA, the CDR3 is TGTGCCAGCAGTCCAGTTACTAGCGGGACCCAGTACTTC. It yields the protein CASSPVTSGTQYF.